These 21 T cell receptor beta chains share one sample of origin, sequenced in a study of circulating and synovial CD4+ cells in juvenile arthritis (TCRdb year 2014). The receptor library was made with the immunoSEQ multiplex PCR assay. TCRdb holds this immuneACCESS table with in-frame rearrangements only. Some clones are missing; in checked studies, unresolved V genes explain under half, and the rest has no known cause. This sample has around 32,000 clones in its table, and approximately 92% of those were observed once. The ten largest clonotypes hold 2.9% of the sample. Specimen: CD4+ T cells from blood. All receptors come from a human donor with juvenile idiopathic arthritis.

This clone appeared once. V and J are TRBV28 and TRBJ2-3; 7 bases are a match to TRBD2. The CDR3 is 16 amino acids. Germline values: CDR1 MDHEN, CDR2 SYDVKM. V dropped 5 bases and J dropped 4; count of bases not matched to a gene: 12. The CDR3 here is CASSPRGSGNSDTQYF. The DNA for the CDR3 is TGTGCCAGCAGTCCCCGAGGAAGCGGGAACTCAGATACGCAGTATTTT.

The chain links TRBV30 to TRBJ2-1; 9 nucleotides align to TRBD2. The CDR3 covers 14 residues. Germline-derived CDR1 and CDR2 are GTSNPN and SVGIG (reference sequence). J was trimmed by 8 bases and V by 3 bases; bases with no gene match: 8. CDR3 DNA sequence: TGTGCCTGGAGGTCTAGCGGGGTGGGCCATGAGCAGTTCTTC. As protein: CAWRSSGVGHEQFF.

The CDR3 region has the DNA TGTGCCAGCAGCTTAGGTAGCCAGAGCACAGATACGCAGTATTTT. Residues: CASSLGSQSTDTQYF. This rearrangement joins TRBV7-7 to TRBJ2-3; no clear D gene. Trimming pared 1 base from V and 0 bases from J, leaving 8 bases between. The germline V gene has CDR1 SSHAT and CDR2 FNYEAQ (reference sequence). This CDR3 comprises 15 residues.

The V call is TRBV27, the J call TRBJ2-3; D gene ambiguous. The CDR3 spans 14 residues. Germline assignment: CDR1 MNHEY and CDR2 SMNVEV (reference sequence). With 3 bases removed from V and 4 bases from J, the gap between germline ends came to 11 bases. The CDR3 sequence: CASSFAGYSDTQYF. CDR3 DNA: TGTGCCAGCAGTTTTGCAGGATACTCAGATACGCAGTATTTT.

This chain's CDR3 is CASSLRGTGTGGRNTIYF. For the CDR3, the DNA is TGCGCCAGCAGCTTGAGAGGGACCGGGACAGGGGGAAGAAACACCATATATTTT. The gene calls are TRBV5-1 and TRBJ1-3, with 11 bases identical to TRBD1. This CDR3 is 18 amino acids long. Unmatched junction bases numbered 11, after V lost 1 base and J lost 5 bases. Germline CDR1 SGHRS, CDR2 YFSETQ.

CDR3 in DNA: TGTGCCAGTAGGACTAGCGAGTCGGGCGAGCAGTACTTC. Protein sequence: CASRTSESGEQYF. The chain employs TRBV10-3 and TRBJ2-7; 9 positions match TRBD2. The CDR3 is made up of 13 amino acids. CDR1 ENHRY and CDR2 SYGVKD come from the germline V gene. V was pared by 10 bases and J by 6 bases, with 10 bases of the junction left unmatched.

The V call is TRBV5-4, the J call TRBJ1-3, with no clear D. The CDR3 loop spans 16 amino acids. Trimming stripped 0 bases from V and 0 bases from J, with 10 bases between. Germline V gene sequence: CDR1 SGHNT, CDR2 YYREEE (reference sequence). Here the CDR3 reads CASSLAGSYSGNTIYF. The CDR3 DNA sequence: TGTGCCAGCAGCTTGGCCGGGAGCTACTCTGGAAACACCATATATTTT.

This sequence joins TRBV5-1 and TRBJ2-4, with D maybe TRBD1 (6 bases). The CDR3 totals 13 residues. V was cut by 0 bases and J by 6 bases, with 7 bases left in between. Germline V lookup: CDR1 SGHRS, CDR2 YFSETQ. CDR3 region: CASSLGGLNIQYF. The CDR3 DNA sequence: TGCGCCAGCAGCTTGGGGGGGCTAAACATTCAGTACTTC.

The V call is TRBV4-2, the J call TRBJ1-2; TRBD1 aligns across 8 bases. This CDR3 contains 18 residues. The V gene's germline CDR1 is LGHNA and CDR2 YNFKEQ. V lost 0 bases to trimming and J lost 2 bases; unmatched junction nucleotides: 11. The DNA for the CDR3 is TGTGCCAGCAGCCAAGATCTATTTTCGAGGACAGGGAACTATGGCTACACCTTC. Protein: CASSQDLFSRTGNYGYTF.

The genes are TRBV20-1 and TRBJ1-1; the D is unclear. Germline V gene sequence: CDR1 DFQATT, CDR2 SNEGSKA (reference sequence). The CDR3 consists of 11 residues. V lost 0 bases, J lost 11 bases, and 10 bases lay in between. Here the CDR3 reads CSARDPDGAFF. The DNA for the CDR3 is TGCAGTGCTAGAGATCCCGACGGGGCTTTCTTT.

This clone has only one observation. The gene calls are TRBV18 and TRBJ2-3, with D perhaps matching TRBD2 (6 bases). The CDR3 runs to 13 residues. Germline V gene sequence: CDR1 KGHSH, CDR2 LQKENI. V shed 8 bases and J shed 4 bases, with 13 bases lying between them. CDR3 residues: CASGGWGADTQYF. CDR3 nucleotides: TGTGCCAGCGGCGGTTGGGGGGCAGATACGCAGTATTTT.

This clone was detected once. The rearrangement uses TRBV5-1 and TRBJ1-2, with TRBD1 matching over 11 bases. CDR3 length equals 16 residues. CDR1 and CDR2 from the germline V gene are SGHRS and YFSETQ. V lost 1 base to trimming and J lost 4 bases; unmatched junction nucleotides: 6. CDR3 loop: CASSLYLGQGGYGYTF. CDR3 nucleotide sequence: TGCGCCAGCAGCTTGTACTTGGGACAGGGGGGCTATGGCTACACCTTC.

Only one count was recorded for this clone. This chain links TRBV27 with TRBJ2-3; 11 positions match TRBD2. Germline V gene data show CDR1 as MNHEY and CDR2 as SMNVEV (reference sequence). The trim removed 0 bases at V and 4 bases at J, leaving 6 bases unmatched. CDR3 size: 17 residues. Here the CDR3 DNA reads TGTGCCAGCAGTTTATCGTTACTAGCGGGAGTATCAGATACGCAGTATTTT. It codes for CASSLSLLAGVSDTQYF.

The table lists this clone with a count of one. J is TRBJ2-1 and V is TRBV29-1, with D unclear. The CDR3 is made up of 16 amino acids. The germline gives CDR1 SQVTM, CDR2 ANQGSEA. Trimming stripped 5 bases from V and 2 bases from J, with 19 bases between. The CDR3 loop is CSVHSAAATTYNEQFF. The CDR3 region has the DNA TGCAGCGTTCATTCGGCGGCGGCGACCACCTACAATGAGCAGTTCTTC.

The V gene is TRBV7-3, the J gene TRBJ2-2; 11 positions agree with TRBD2. V shed 4 bases, J shed 4 bases, and the junction held 8 bases outside the gene matches. The CDR3 has 17 amino acids. Germline V gives CDR1 SGHTA, CDR2 FQGTGA. The CDR3 protein is CASSSTTSGSITGELFF. CDR3 coding DNA: TGTGCCAGCAGCTCCACCACTAGCGGGAGTATCACCGGGGAGCTGTTTTTT.

The rearrangement links TRBV28 to TRBJ2-7, with 7 bases aligning to TRBD2. Germline assignment: CDR1 MDHEN and CDR2 SYDVKM. V lost 3 bases to trimming and J lost 1 base; unmatched junction nucleotides: 9. The CDR3 has 16 amino acids. The CDR3 reads CASSFSWREPSYEQYF. In nucleotides, the CDR3 is TGTGCCAGCAGTTTTAGTTGGCGGGAGCCTTCCTACGAGCAGTACTTC.

The genes are TRBV10-3 and TRBJ1-4, with unresolved D. The V end was cut by 2 bases, the J end by 12 bases, with 10 bases between. Per germline, CDR1 ENHRY and CDR2 SYGVKD. There are 12 residues in the CDR3. In DNA form, the CDR3 reads TGTGCCATCAGTGAGCAAGGAGGACAACTGTTTTTT. Amino acid sequence: CAISEQGGQLFF.

Turning to this clone: Germline is not matched at one junction end, which may reflect a read error. The chain joins TRBV7-7 to TRBJ2-7; TRBD1 matches at 7 bases. Germline CDR1 and CDR2: SSHAT and FNYEAQ (reference sequence). The CDR3 is 13 amino acids. The CDR3 DNA is TGTGCTAGCAGCCGGGACAGCGGCTACGAGCAGTACTTC. Protein sequence: CASSRDSGYEQYF.

As DNA, the CDR3 is TGTGCCATTAGACGAGCGGGCCGGTCTACGGGGGAGCAGTACTTC. Its translation: CAIRRAGRSTGEQYF. This chain connects TRBV10-3 to TRBJ2-7; D might be TRBD2 (6 bases). V was shortened by 9 bases and J by 7 bases, with 25 bases between the two germline ends. The CDR3 contains 15 residues. Germline CDR1 ENHRY, CDR2 SYGVKD.

This chain links TRBV28 with TRBJ2-7, with 10 bases identical to TRBD2. This CDR3 region has 20 residues. The germline CDR1 and CDR2 sequences are MDHEN and SYDVKM. The J segment lost 0 bases and the V segment lost 6 bases, leaving 20 bases of the junction unmatched. The CDR3 sequence: CASRPKGRGGIAGGSYEQYF. The CDR3 DNA is TGTGCCAGCAGGCCGAAGGGCAGGGGGGGGATAGCGGGAGGCTCCTACGAGCAGTACTTC. Variable domain in full (rest from reference TRBV28 and TRBJ2-7): DVKVTQSSRYLVKRTGEKVFLECVQDMDHENMFWYRQDPGLGLRLIYFSYDVKMKEKGDIPEGYSVSREKKERFSLILESASTNQTSMYLCASRPKGRGGIAGGSYEQYFGPGTRLTVT.

The genes are TRBV10-3 and TRBJ2-2; TRBD1 matches 7 bases. CDR3 length: 12 residues. Germline V CDR1 and CDR2: ENHRY, SYGVKD. The J segment lost 6 bases and the V segment lost 11 bases, leaving 6 bases of the junction unmatched. CDR3 region: CASNTGAGELFF. In DNA, the CDR3 is TGTGCCTCGAATACAGGGGCCGGGGAGCTGTTTTTT.